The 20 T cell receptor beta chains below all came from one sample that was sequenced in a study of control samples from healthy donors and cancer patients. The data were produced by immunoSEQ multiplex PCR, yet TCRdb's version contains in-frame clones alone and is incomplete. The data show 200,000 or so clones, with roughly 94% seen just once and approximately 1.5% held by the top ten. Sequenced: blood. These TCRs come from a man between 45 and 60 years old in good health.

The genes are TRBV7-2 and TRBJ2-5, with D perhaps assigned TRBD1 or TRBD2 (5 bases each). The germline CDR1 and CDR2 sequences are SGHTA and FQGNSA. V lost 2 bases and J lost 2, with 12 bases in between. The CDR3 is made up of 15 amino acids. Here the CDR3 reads CASSLRGGRQETQYF. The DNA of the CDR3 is TGTGCCAGCAGCTTAAGGGGCGGGCGGCAAGAGACCCAGTACTTC.

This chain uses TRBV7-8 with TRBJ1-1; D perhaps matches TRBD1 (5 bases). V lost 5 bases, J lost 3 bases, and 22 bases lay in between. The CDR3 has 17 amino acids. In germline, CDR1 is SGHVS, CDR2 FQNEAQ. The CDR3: CASSPIQSSWGDTEAFF. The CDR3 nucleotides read TGTGCCAGCAGCCCGATTCAAAGCTCCTGGGGGGACACTGAAGCTTTCTTT.

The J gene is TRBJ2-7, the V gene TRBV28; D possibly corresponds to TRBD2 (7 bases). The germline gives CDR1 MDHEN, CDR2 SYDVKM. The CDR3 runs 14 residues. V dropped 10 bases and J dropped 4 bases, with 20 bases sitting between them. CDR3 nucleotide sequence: TGTGCCACCACGAGCCAGGGGAGGGAATACGAGCAGTACTTC. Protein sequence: CATTSQGREYEQYF.

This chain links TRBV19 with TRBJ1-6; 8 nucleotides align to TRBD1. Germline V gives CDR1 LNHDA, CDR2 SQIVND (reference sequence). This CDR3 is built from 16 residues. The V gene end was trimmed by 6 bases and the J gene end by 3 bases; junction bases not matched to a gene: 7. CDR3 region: CASSRDRGLYNSPLHF. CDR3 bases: TGTGCCAGTAGCCGCGACAGGGGCCTCTATAATTCACCCCTCCACTTT.

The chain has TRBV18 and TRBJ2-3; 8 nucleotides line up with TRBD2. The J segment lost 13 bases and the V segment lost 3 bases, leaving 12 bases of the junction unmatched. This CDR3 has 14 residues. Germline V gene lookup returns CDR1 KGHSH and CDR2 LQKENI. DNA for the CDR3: TGTGCCAGCTCACCCATGCGGGGGGCCGGGGATGAGTATTTT. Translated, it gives CASSPMRGAGDEYF.

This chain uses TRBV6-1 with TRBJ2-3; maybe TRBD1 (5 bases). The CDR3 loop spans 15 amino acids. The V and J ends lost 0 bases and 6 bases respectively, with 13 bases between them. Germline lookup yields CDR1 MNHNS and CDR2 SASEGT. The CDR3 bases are TGTGCCAGCAGTGAAGCTACAGGCCCTCTGGATACGCAGTATTTT. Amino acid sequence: CASSEATGPLDTQYF.

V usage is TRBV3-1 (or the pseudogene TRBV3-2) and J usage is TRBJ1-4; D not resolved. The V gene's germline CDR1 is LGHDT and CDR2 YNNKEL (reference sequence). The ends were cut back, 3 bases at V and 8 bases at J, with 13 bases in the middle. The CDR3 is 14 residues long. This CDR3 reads CASSQPGMGEKLFF. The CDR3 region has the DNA TGTGCCAGCAGCCAGCCGGGAATGGGGGAAAAACTGTTTTTT.

The CDR3 spells CSVKTGGNQPQHF. CDR3 sequence (DNA): TGCAGCGTAAAGACAGGGGGCAATCAGCCCCAGCATTTT. V is TRBV29-1 and J is TRBJ1-5, with 8 bases fitting TRBD1. The length of the CDR3 is 13 residues. V shed 6 bases, J shed 2 bases, and the junction held 3 bases outside the gene matches. Germline V gene sequence: CDR1 SQVTM, CDR2 ANQGSEA.

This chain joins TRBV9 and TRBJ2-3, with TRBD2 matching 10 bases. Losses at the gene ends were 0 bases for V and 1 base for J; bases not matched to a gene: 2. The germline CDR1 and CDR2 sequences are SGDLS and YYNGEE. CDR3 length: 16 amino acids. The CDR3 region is CASSVGTSGGTDTQYF. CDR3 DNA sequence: TGTGCCAGCAGCGTAGGGACTAGCGGCGGCACAGATACGCAGTATTTT. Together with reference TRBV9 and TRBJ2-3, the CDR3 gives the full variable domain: DSGVTQTPKHLITATGQRVTLRCSPRSGDLSVYWYQQSLDQGLQFLIQYYNGEERAKGNILERFSAQQFPDLHSELNLSSLELGDSALYFCASSVGTSGGTDTQYFGPGTRLTVL.

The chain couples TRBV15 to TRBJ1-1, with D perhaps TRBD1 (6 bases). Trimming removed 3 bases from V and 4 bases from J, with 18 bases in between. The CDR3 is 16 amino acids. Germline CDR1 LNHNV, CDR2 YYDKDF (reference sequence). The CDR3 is CATSSHPGVGATEAFF. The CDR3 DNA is TGTGCCACCAGCAGTCACCCAGGGGTGGGCGCCACTGAAGCTTTCTTT. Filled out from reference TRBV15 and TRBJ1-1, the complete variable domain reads DAMVIQNPRYQVTQFGKPVTLSCSQTLNHNVMYWYQQKSSQAPKLLFHYYDKDFNNEADTPDNFQSRRPNTSFCFLDIRSPGLGDTAMYLCATSSHPGVGATEAFFGQGTRLTVV.

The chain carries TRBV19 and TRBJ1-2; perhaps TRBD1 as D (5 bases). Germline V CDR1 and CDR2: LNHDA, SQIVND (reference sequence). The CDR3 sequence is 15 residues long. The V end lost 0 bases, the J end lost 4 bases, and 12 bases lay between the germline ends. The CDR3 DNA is TGTGCCAGTAGTATAGATATGGTCAGGGCCTATGGCTACACCTTC. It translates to CASSIDMVRAYGYTF.

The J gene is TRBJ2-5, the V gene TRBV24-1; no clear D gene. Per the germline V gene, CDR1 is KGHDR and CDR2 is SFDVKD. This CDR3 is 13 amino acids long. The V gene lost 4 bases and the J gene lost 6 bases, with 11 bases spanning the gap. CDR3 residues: CATSDPAGKTQYF. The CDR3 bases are TGTGCCACCAGTGACCCTGCCGGAAAGACCCAGTACTTC.

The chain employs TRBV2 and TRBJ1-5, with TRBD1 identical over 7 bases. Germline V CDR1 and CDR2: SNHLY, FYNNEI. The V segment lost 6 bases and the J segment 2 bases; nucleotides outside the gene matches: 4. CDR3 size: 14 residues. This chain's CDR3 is CASRGGAGNQPQHF. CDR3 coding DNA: TGTGCCAGCAGAGGGGGCGCGGGCAATCAGCCCCAGCATTTT.

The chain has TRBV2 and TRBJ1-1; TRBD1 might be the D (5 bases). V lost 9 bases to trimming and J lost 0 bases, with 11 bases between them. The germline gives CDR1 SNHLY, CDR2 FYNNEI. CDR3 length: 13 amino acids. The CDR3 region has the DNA TGTGCCAGGGCTAGACAGATGAACACTGAAGCTTTCTTT. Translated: CARARQMNTEAFF.

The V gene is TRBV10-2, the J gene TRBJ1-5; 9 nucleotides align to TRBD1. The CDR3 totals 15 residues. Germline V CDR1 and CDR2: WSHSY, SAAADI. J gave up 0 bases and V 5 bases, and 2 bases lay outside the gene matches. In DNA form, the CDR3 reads TGCGCCAGCAGTCGGACAGGGGATAGCAATCAGCCCCAGCATTTT. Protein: CASSRTGDSNQPQHF.

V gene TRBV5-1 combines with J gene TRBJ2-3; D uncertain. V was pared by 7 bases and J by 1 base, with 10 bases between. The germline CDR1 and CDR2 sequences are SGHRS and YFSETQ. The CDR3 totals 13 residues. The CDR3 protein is CASRGSGTDTQYF. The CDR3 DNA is TGCGCCAGCCGCGGTTCCGGCACAGATACGCAGTATTTT.

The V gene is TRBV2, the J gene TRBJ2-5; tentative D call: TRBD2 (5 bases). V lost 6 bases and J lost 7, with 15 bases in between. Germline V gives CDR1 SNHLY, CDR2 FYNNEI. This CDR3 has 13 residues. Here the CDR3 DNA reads TGTGCCAGCAGGGCTACTAGAGAAGGGACCCAGTACTTC. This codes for CASRATREGTQYF.

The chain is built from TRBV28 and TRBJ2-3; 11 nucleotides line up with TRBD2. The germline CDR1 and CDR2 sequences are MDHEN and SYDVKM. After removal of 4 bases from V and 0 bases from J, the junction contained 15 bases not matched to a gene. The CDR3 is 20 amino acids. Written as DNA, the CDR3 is TGTGCCAGCAGTTCCCCGGGGTTCCTAGCGGGGGGCTCTAGCACAGATACGCAGTATTTT. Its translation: CASSSPGFLAGGSSTDTQYF. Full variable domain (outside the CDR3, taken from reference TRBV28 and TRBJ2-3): DVKVTQSSRYLVKRTGEKVFLECVQDMDHENMFWYRQDPGLGLRLIYFSYDVKMKEKGDIPEGYSVSREKKERFSLILESASTNQTSMYLCASSSPGFLAGGSSTDTQYFGPGTRLTVL.

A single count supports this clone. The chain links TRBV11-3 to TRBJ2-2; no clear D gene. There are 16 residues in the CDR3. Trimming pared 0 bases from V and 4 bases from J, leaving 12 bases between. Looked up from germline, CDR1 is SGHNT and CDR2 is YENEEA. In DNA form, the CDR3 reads TGTGCCAGCAGCTTAGATGACTCCTGGGGCACCGGGGAGCTGTTTTTT. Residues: CASSLDDSWGTGELFF.

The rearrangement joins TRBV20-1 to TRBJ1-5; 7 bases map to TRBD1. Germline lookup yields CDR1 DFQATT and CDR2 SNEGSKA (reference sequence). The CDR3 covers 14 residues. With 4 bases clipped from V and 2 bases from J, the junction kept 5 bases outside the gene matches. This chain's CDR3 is CSAIDRAGNQPQHF. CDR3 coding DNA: TGCAGTGCTATTGACAGGGCTGGCAATCAGCCCCAGCATTTT.